This TCR beta chain was retrieved from a study of blood T cell repertoires in COVID-19. About the study: Sources were T cells, B-cell-depleted T cells, or PBMCs; the material itself was cDNA or gDNA.

Original handling: For nucleated cells, counts were estimated from reference gene primer amplification. TCRdb keeps only in-frame clones here, not all; method: immunoSEQ multiplex PCR. V and J calls and clone size are as listed in that table; D and trimming were resolved from the DNA. The sample holds approximately 150,000 clones, nearly 90% seen once. CDR3 length: 11 residues. Deletions cut 6 bases from V and 6 bases from J, with 5 bases between. Germline CDR1 and CDR2: MDHEN and SYDVKM. Sequencing was done on a sample of peripheral blood. The chain joins TRBV28 to TRBJ2-2; TRBD1 might be the D (5 bases). The source is a man between 65 and 85 years old with acute or convalescent COVID-19. DNA of the CDR3: TGTGCCAGCAGGGGGCCCGGGGAGCTGTTTTTT. Protein product: CASRGPGELFF.